This T cell receptor (beta chain) derives from a study of chemoradiotherapy in HPV16-positive cancers. Looking at the study overall: Candidate HPV-specific T-cell clones and common TCR motifs came from functional assays in a couple of HPV16-positive patients.

Regarding the study as a whole: The functional HPV-specific definition rests on just a couple of HPV16-positive patients. During treatment, candidate HPV-specific clones and E7-related motifs expanded in tumor.

A remark on this clone: Its cognate antigen is unknown.

Libraries were prepared by immunoSEQ multiplex PCR; TCRdb keeps only in-frame clonotypes and omits some of them. The table lists about 67,000 clones, more than 70% of them singletons. This CDR3 is 13 amino acids long. Germline CDR1 and CDR2: SQVTM and ANQGSEA. With 3 bases clipped from V and 2 bases from J, the junction kept 2 bases outside the gene matches. Sequenced here: blood, sampled from a patient who underwent chemoradiotherapy. This receptor was obtained from a human donor with HPV-associated anogenital cancer. The chain joins TRBV29-1 to TRBJ1-2, with 8 bases identical to TRBD1. The CDR3: CSVDWTGNYGYTF. CDR3 DNA: TGCAGCGTTGACTGGACAGGGAACTATGGCTACACCTTC.